The present T cell receptor beta chain was sequenced within a study of shared clonotypes between healthy human individuals. Study in general: Three plates each covered CD4 naive and memory; CD8 naive two, CD8 memory one. Study-wide results and limits: Memory subsets had estimated richness that was generally smaller than that of naive subsets.

The germline V gene has CDR1 WNHNN and CDR2 SYGVQD (reference sequence). CDR3 size: 14 residues. The ends were cut back, 5 bases at V and 4 bases at J, with 11 bases in the middle. At a deep level, the assay was run. The assay was immunoSEQ multiplex PCR, and TCRdb's table has in-frame clones only and misses some. The sample carries fewer than 1.8 million clones, around 98.5% recorded once. To note about this clone: Its cognate antigen is unknown.

The sequence derives from a young man in good health. Sequencing used naive CD4+ T cells sorted from blood. The subset was: CD45RA+ positively selected. The rearrangement links TRBV10-1 to TRBJ2-2; the D is unclear. The CDR3 region has the DNA TGCGCCAGCAGTTGGGGTCGAAGCACCGGGGAGCTGTTTTTT. Translation: CASSWGRSTGELFF.